A single T cell receptor beta chain is shown here with its context. Its antigen is undetermined. The naive CD8 fraction comprised CD45RO-negative cells positively selected for CCR7 and excluded terminally differentiated effector memory CD45RA+ cells. The CDR3 consists of 15 residues. Germline V gives CDR1 SEHNR, CDR2 FQNEAQ (reference sequence). The J segment lost 6 bases and the V segment lost 5 bases, leaving 12 bases of the junction unmatched. Replicate PCRs run on sorted subsets employed approximately 0.2 ug DNA, around 31,000 T cell genomes. Profiled with immunoSEQ multiplex PCR; TCRdb holds only in-frame clones, not every one. The sample records about 1.9 million clones, 80% to 95% being singletons. These data belong to a study of shared clonotypes between healthy human individuals. Findings and limits, study-wide: Rarefaction showed sorted-subset sequencing was incomplete despite large depth.

The sample comprised naive CD8+ T cells from PBMCs. The receptor comes from a man aged 18 to 29 in good health. Some clones in this sample may be carry-over from other donors' samples. The V gene is TRBV7-9, the J gene TRBJ2-7, with 8 bases identical to TRBD1. The CDR3 is CASSPTMDRDCEQYF. The DNA for the CDR3 is TGTGCCAGCAGCCCCACTATGGACAGGGACTGCGAGCAGTACTTC.